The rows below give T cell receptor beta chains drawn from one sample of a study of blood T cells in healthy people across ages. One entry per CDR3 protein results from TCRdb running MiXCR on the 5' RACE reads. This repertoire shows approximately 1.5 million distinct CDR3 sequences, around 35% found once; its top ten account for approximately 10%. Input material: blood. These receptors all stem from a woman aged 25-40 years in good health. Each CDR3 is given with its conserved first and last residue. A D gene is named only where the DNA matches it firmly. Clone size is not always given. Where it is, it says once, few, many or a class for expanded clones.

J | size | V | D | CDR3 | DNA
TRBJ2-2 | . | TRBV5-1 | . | CASSLVGPANTGELFF | TGCGCCAGCAGCTTGGTGGGGCCAGCGAACACCGGGGAGCTGTTTTTT
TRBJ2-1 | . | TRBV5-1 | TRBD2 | CVSSSGLAGSNEQFF | TGCGTCAGCAGCTCGGGACTAGCGGGAAGCAATGAGCAGTTCTTC
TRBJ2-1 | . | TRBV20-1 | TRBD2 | CSVWERGTHEQFF | TGCAGTGTGTGGGAGCGGGGGACCCATGAGCAGTTCTTC
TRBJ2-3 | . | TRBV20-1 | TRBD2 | CSASETSGGTDTQYF | TGCAGTGCCTCCGAGACTAGCGGGGGCACAGATACGCAGTATTTT
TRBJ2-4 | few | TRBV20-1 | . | CSARDRLEVIGSNIQYF | TGCAGTGCTAGAGATCGCTTGGAAGTGATCGGGTCGAACATTCAGTACTTC
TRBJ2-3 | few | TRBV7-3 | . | CASSLVGGSGEDTQYF | TGTGCCAGCAGCCTCGTTGGAGGGTCCGGGGAAGATACGCAGTATTTT
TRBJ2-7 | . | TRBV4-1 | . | CASSQDTQVGYRRYF | TGCGCCAGCAGCCAAGATACCCAGGTTGGATACAGAAGGTACTTC
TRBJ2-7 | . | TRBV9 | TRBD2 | CASSAGGSGSMYEQYF | TGTGCCAGCAGCGCGGGGGGTAGCGGGAGTATGTACGAGCAGTACTTC
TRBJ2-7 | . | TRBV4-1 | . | CASGAEGSGPYEQYF | TGCGCCAGCGGAGCGGAGGGCTCTGGCCCCTACGAGCAGTACTTC
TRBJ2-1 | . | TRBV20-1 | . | CSARDSRRDNEQFF | TGCAGTGCTAGGGACAGCCGTCGGGACAATGAGCAGTTCTTC
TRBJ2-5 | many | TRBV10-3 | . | CAIQETQYF | TGTGCCATTCAAGAGACCCAGTACTTC
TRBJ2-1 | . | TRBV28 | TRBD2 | CASGGSSGYNEQFF | TGTGCCAGCGGTGGGTCTAGCGGATACAATGAGCAGTTCTTC
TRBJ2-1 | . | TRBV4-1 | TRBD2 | CASSQEGLGGGKYNEQFF | TGCGCCAGCAGCCAAGAAGGTCTAGGCGGGGGGAAATACAATGAGCAGTTCTTC
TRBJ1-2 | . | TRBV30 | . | CAWSPRGPTGYTF | TGTGCCTGGAGCCCACGGGGACCCACTGGCTACACCTTC
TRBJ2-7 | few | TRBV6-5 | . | CASSLQLEFSHEQYF | TGTGCCAGCAGCCTACAACTAGAGTTCTCCCACGAGCAGTACTTC